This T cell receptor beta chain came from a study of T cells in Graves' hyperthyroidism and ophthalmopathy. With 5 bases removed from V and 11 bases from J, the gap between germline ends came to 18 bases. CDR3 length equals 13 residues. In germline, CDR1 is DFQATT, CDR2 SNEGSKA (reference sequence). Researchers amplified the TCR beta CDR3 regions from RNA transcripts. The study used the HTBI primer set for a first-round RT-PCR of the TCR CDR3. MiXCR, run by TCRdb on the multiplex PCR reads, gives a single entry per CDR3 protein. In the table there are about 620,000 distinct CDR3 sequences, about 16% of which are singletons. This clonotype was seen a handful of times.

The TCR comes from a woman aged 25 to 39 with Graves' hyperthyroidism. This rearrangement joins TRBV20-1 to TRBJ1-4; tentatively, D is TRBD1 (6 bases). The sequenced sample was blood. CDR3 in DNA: TGCAGTGCTCAGACAGGCAGTTCGGGGAAACTGTTTTTT. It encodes CSAQTGSSGKLFF.